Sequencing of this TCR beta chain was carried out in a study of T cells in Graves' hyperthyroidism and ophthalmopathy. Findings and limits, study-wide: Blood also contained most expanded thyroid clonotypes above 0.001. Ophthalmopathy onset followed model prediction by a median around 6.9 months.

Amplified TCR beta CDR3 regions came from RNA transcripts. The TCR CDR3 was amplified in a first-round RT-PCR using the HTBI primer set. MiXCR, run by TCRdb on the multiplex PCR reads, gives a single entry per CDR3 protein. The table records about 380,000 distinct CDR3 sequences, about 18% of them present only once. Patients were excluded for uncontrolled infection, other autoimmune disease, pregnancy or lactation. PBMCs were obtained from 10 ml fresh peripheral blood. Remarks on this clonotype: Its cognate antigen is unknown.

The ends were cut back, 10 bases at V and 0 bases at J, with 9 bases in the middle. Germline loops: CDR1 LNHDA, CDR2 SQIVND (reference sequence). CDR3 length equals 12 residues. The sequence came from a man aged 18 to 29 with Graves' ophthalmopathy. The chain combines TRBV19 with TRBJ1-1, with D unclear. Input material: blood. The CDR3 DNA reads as TGTGCCACTGCGAGCATGAACACTGAAGCTTTCTTT. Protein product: CATASMNTEAFF.